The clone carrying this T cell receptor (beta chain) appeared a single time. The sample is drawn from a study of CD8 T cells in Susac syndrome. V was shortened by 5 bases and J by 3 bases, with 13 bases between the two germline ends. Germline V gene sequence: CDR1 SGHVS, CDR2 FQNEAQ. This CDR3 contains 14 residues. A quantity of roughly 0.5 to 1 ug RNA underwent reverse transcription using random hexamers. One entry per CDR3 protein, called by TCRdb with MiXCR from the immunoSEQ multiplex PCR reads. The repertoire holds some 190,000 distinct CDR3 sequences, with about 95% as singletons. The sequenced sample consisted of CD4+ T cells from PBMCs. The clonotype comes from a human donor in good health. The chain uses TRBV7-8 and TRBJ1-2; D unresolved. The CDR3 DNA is TGTGCCAGCAGCCCGGTCGTGGCAGACTATGGCTACACCTTC. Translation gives CASSPVVADYGYTF.